Following are 9 T cell receptor beta chains from one sample sequenced in a study of technical replicates of blood from a handful of donors. Profiled with immunoSEQ multiplex PCR; TCRdb holds only in-frame clones, not every one. The sample has 45,000 to 60,000 clones, 75% to 95% seen once. Input material: PBMCs. These receptors all stem from a human donor in good health. Some clones in this sample may be carry-over from other donors' samples.

The gene calls are TRBV5-4 and TRBJ1-2; D is ambiguous. With 0 bases removed from V and 7 bases from J, the gap between germline ends came to 13 bases. Looked up from germline, CDR1 is SGHNT and CDR2 is YYREEE (reference sequence). CDR3 length equals 14 residues. In DNA form, the CDR3 reads TGTGCCAGCAGCTTGGACAGCTCTCATCGTGGCTACACCTTC. Amino acid sequence: CASSLDSSHRGYTF.

This clone was recorded only once. The CDR3 sequence: CASSRTDGGRDTQYF. CDR3 in DNA: TGTGCCAGCAGCCGTACCGACGGGGGGCGAGATACGCAGTATTTT. This chain links TRBV6-5 with TRBJ2-3; TRBD2 is a possible D gene (7 bases). CDR1 and CDR2 from the germline V gene are MNHEY and SVGAGI. The CDR3 covers 15 residues. Trimming took off 6 bases at V and 5 bases at J, with 18 bases between the two ends.

The chain combines TRBV19 with TRBJ1-1; no clear D gene. V was clipped by 3 bases and J by 5 bases, with 4 bases between them. Germline V CDR1 and CDR2: LNHDA, SQIVND (reference sequence). The CDR3 has 11 residues. CDR3 nucleotide sequence: TGTGCCAGTAGTATCCTGACTGAAGCTTTCTTT. This encodes CASSILTEAFF. Drawing the rest from reference TRBV19 and TRBJ1-1, the complete variable domain is DGGITQSPKYLFRKEGQNVTLSCEQNLNHDAMYWYRQDPGQGLRLIYYSQIVNDFQKGDIAEGYSVSREKKESFPLTVTSAQKNPTAFYLCASSILTEAFFGQGTRLTVV.

The V gene is TRBV29-1, the J gene TRBJ2-7; maybe TRBD2 (6 bases). Germline CDR1 SQVTM, CDR2 ANQGSEA. The CDR3 is 15 amino acids. V was trimmed by 0 bases and J by 0 bases, leaving 12 bases between them. The CDR3 bases are TGCAGCGTTGAAGATAGGGCGGGGTCCTCCTACGAGCAGTACTTC. Translating it yields CSVEDRAGSSYEQYF.

The gene calls are TRBV7-2 and TRBJ2-3, with D hard to call. The CDR3 covers 12 residues. Germline V gene lookup returns CDR1 SGHTA and CDR2 FQGNSA. Trimming pared 5 bases from V and 8 bases from J, leaving 11 bases between. The CDR3 protein is CASSQTPSTQYF. In nucleotides, the CDR3 is TGTGCCAGCAGCCAGACTCCGAGTACGCAGTATTTT.

The chain recombines TRBV27 with TRBJ2-2; perhaps TRBD2 as D (6 bases). V lost 2 bases and J lost 4, with 11 bases in between. CDR1 and CDR2 from the germline V gene are MNHEY and SMNVEV (reference sequence). CDR3 length: 15 amino acids. The CDR3 reads CASSLIGTATGELFF. The CDR3 DNA follows: TGTGCCAGCAGTTTAATCGGGACTGCCACCGGGGAGCTGTTTTTT.

This chain's CDR3 is CASSTGASGRDYNEQFF. CDR3 nucleotides: TGCGCCAGCAGCACGGGGGCTAGCGGGAGGGACTACAATGAGCAGTTCTTC. This sequence joins TRBV4-1 and TRBJ2-1; 12 nucleotides agree with TRBD2. V lost 5 bases and J lost 3; bases outside the gene matches: 8. The CDR3 has 17 residues. Germline lookup yields CDR1 MGHRA and CDR2 YSYEKL.

Comments on this clone: The sample carries other DNA sequences with the same CDR3. The chain is built from TRBV9 and TRBJ2-6; a possible D gene is TRBD2 (6 bases). V gave up 0 bases and J gave up 2 bases, with 6 bases separating them. Germline V CDR1 and CDR2: SGDLS, YYNGEE. This CDR3 spans 15 amino acids. In nucleotides, the CDR3 is TGTGCCAGCAGCGTAGGGGGGGCTGGGGCCAACGTCCTGACTTTC. Amino acid sequence: CASSVGGAGANVLTF.

The CDR3 coding sequence is TGTGCCAGCAGCTTCCCTGGGGCTAGGACAGATACGCAGTATTTT. Protein sequence: CASSFPGARTDTQYF. The rearrangement links TRBV7-2 to TRBJ2-3; perhaps TRBD1 as D (5 bases). Germline CDR1 and CDR2: SGHTA and FQGNSA. The V gene lost 3 bases and the J gene lost 3 bases, with 13 bases spanning the gap. CDR3 length: 15 residues.